The 8 T cell receptor beta chains below all came from one sample that was sequenced in a study of T cell responses to AZD1222 COVID-19 vaccine. TCRdb's copy holds only in-frame clones and misses some; the assay was immunoSEQ multiplex PCR. This table holds approximately 97,000 clones, about 85% found once. The sequencing here drew on peripheral blood, taken on day 0 of AZD1222 vaccination. These receptors all come from an adult in good health.

The sample holds a few counts of this clone. The gene calls are TRBV4-2 and TRBJ2-7, with a possible D match to TRBD2 (5 bases). CDR1 is LGHNA and CDR2 is YNFKEQ in the germline V gene. This CDR3 is built from 16 residues. V dropped 0 bases and J dropped 3 bases, with 15 bases sitting between them. In DNA, the CDR3 is TGTGCCAGCAGCCAAGATTTAGCGACCAAACACTACGAGCAGTACTTC. As protein: CASSQDLATKHYEQYF.

The V and J genes are TRBV19 and TRBJ2-7; TRBD1 is a possible D gene (5 bases). CDR3 length: 13 residues. V was clipped by 3 bases and J by 5 bases, with 11 bases between them. Germline V gene lookup returns CDR1 LNHDA and CDR2 SQIVND (reference sequence). CDR3 sequence (DNA): TGTGCCAGTAGTATCGCAGGGTTCAACGAGCAGTACTTC. It is translated as CASSIAGFNEQYF.

The chain carries TRBV5-1 and TRBJ2-1; 9 bases fit TRBD1. Germline V lookup: CDR1 SGHRS, CDR2 YFSETQ. The CDR3 spans 14 residues. The ends lost 5 bases at V and 5 bases at J; junction bases unmatched: 5. The CDR3 sequence is CASRGQGLNNEQFF. As DNA, the CDR3 is TGCGCCAGCAGGGGACAGGGTTTAAACAATGAGCAGTTCTTC.

The CDR3 here is CASSEKRLNTEAFF. As DNA, the CDR3 is TGTGCCAGCAGTGAAAAGAGGCTGAACACTGAAGCTTTCTTT. The gene calls are TRBV2 and TRBJ1-1; D is undetermined. The germline V gene has CDR1 SNHLY and CDR2 FYNNEI. The CDR3 consists of 14 residues. V lost 2 bases to trimming and J lost 0 bases, with 7 bases between them.

The chain recombines TRBV18 with TRBJ1-2, with 10 bases that match TRBD1. The CDR3 is made up of 15 amino acids. V gave up 3 bases and J gave up 9 bases; unmatched junction bases: 10. CDR1 and CDR2 (germline): KGHSH, LQKENI. The CDR3 is CASSPPGQGSMSYTF. The CDR3 DNA is TGTGCCAGCTCACCCCCGGGACAGGGGTCTATGAGCTACACCTTC.

The chain carries TRBV19 and TRBJ1-4, with TRBD1 matching 9 bases. The CDR3 has 13 amino acids. CDR1 is LNHDA and CDR2 is SQIVND in the germline V gene (reference sequence). The J segment lost 8 bases and the V segment lost 8 bases, leaving 6 bases of the junction unmatched. The CDR3 DNA is TGTGCCAGTCGGGGACAGGGCAGCGAAAAACTGTTTTTT. Its protein product is CASRGQGSEKLFF.

This chain connects TRBV3-1 (or the pseudogene TRBV3-2) to TRBJ2-5; 16 nucleotides line up with TRBD2. The CDR3 contains 17 residues. With V trimmed by 2 bases and J by 7 bases, 7 bases remained unmatched. CDR1 is LGHDT, CDR2 YNNKEL, per germline (reference sequence). Here the CDR3 reads CASSQTLGTSGRATQYF. The CDR3 DNA is TGTGCCAGCAGCCAAACTCTCGGGACTAGCGGGAGGGCGACCCAGTACTTC.

J is TRBJ1-2 and V is TRBV29-1; 9 positions agree with TRBD1. The CDR3 is 14 residues long. V dropped 7 bases and J dropped 8; count of bases not matched to a gene: 14. In germline, CDR1 is SQVTM, CDR2 ANQGSEA. CDR3 residues: CSAGQGIPTIGYTF. Here the CDR3 DNA reads TGCAGCGCCGGACAGGGGATTCCAACTATCGGCTACACCTTC.